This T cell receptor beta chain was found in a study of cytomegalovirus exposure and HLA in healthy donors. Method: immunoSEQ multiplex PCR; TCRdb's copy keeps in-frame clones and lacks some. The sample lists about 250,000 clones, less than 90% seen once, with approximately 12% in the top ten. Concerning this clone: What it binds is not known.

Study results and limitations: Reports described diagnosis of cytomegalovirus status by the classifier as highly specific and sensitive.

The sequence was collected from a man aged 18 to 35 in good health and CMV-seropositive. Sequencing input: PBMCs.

CDR3 residues: CASSYEPSRYEQYF. The CDR3 coding sequence is TGTGCCAGCAGTTACGAGCCTAGCCGCTACGAGCAGTACTTC. The chain has TRBV6-6 and TRBJ2-7; possibly TRBD2 for D (5 bases). The CDR3 is 14 amino acids. Germline lookup yields CDR1 MNHNY and CDR2 SVGAGI (reference sequence). V lost 2 bases and J lost 3, with 11 bases in between.